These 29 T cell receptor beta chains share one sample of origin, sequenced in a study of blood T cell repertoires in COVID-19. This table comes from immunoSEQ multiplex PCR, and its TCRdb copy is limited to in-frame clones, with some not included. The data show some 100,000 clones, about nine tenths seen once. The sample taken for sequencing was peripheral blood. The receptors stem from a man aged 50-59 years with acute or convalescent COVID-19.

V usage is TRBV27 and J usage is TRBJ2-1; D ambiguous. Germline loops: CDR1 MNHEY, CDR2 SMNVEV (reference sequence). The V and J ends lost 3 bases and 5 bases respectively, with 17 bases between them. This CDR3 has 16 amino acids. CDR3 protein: CASSFVASKYHNEQFF. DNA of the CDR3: TGTGCCAGCAGTTTTGTCGCGAGTAAGTACCACAATGAGCAGTTCTTC.

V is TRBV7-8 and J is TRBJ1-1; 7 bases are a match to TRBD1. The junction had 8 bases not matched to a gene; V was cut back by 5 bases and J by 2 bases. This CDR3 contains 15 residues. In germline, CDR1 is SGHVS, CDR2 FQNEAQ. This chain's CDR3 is CASSPQTGANTEAFF. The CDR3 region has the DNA TGTGCCAGCAGCCCTCAAACAGGGGCAAACACTGAAGCTTTCTTT.

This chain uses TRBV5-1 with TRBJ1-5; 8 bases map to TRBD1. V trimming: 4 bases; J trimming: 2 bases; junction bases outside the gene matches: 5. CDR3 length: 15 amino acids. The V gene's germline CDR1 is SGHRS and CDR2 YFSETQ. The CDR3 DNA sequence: TGCGCCAGCAGCCTCGGACAGGGCGGCAATCAGCCCCAGCATTTT. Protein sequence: CASSLGQGGNQPQHF.

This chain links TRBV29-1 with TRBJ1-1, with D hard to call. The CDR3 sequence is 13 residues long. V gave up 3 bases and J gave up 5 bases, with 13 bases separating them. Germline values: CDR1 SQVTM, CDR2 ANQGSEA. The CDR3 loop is CSVEQVGSTEAFF. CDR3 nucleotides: TGCAGCGTTGAGCAGGTCGGGAGTACTGAAGCTTTCTTT.

CDR3: CASSYSYRGSYGYTF. The CDR3 bases are TGTGCCAGCAGTTACTCGTACAGGGGCTCCTATGGCTACACCTTC. The genes are TRBV6-5 and TRBJ1-2; TRBD1 agrees at 7 bases. Looked up from germline, CDR1 is MNHEY and CDR2 is SVGAGI. The CDR3 totals 15 residues. The J segment lost 4 bases and the V segment lost 0 bases, leaving 5 bases of the junction unmatched.

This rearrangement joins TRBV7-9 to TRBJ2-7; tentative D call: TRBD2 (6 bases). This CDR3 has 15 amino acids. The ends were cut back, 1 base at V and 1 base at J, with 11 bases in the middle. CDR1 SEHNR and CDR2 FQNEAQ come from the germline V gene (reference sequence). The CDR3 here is CASSLVGGESYEQYF. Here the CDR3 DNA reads TGTGCCAGCAGCTTAGTGGGGGGAGAATCCTACGAGCAGTACTTC.

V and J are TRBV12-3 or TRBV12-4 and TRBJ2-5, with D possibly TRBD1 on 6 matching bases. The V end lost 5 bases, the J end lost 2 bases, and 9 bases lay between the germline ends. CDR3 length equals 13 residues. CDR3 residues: CASSQDRQETQYF. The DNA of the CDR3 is TGTGCCAGCAGTCAGGACAGACAAGAGACCCAGTACTTC.

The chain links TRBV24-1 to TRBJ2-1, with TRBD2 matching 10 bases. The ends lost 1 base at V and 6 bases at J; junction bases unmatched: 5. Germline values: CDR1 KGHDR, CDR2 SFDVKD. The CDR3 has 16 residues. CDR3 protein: CATSDFEREGRNEQFF. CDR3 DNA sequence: TGTGCCACCAGTGATTTTGAGCGGGAGGGCCGCAATGAGCAGTTCTTC.

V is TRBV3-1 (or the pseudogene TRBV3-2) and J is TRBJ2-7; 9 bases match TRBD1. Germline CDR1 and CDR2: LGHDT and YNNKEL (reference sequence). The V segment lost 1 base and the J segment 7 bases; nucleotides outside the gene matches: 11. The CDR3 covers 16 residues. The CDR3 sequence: CASSQAGTGTWGEQYF. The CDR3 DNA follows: TGTGCCAGCAGCCAAGCTGGGACAGGGACCTGGGGGGAGCAGTACTTC.

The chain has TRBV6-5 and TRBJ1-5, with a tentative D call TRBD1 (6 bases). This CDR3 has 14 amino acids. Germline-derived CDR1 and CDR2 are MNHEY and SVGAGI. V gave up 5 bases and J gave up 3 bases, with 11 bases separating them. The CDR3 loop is CASSNRQVNQPQHF. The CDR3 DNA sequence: TGTGCCAGCAGTAATCGACAGGTCAATCAGCCCCAGCATTTT.

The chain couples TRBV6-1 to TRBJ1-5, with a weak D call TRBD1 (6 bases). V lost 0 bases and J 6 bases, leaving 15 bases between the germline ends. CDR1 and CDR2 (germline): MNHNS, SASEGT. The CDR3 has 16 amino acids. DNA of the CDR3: TGTGCCAGCAGTGAAGCGCTAGGGGGAAGCGCTCAGCCCCAGCATTTT. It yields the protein CASSEALGGSAQPQHF.

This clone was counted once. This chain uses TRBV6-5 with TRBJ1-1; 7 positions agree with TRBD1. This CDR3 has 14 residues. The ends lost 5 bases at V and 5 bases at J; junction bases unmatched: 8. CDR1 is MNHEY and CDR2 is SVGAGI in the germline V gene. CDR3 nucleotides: TGTGCCAGCAGTCCGACAGGGAAAAGGACTGAAGCTTTCTTT. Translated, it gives CASSPTGKRTEAFF.

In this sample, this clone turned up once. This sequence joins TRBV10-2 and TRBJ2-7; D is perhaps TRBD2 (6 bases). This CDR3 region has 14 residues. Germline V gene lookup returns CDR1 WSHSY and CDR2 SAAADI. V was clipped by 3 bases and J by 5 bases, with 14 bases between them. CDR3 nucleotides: TGCGCCAGCAGTGACGTGGGAGGTACGGACGAGCAGTACTTC. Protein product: CASSDVGGTDEQYF.

CDR3 residues: CASSWDTASTDTQYF. DNA for the CDR3: TGTGCCAGCAGTTGGGACACCGCGAGCACAGATACGCAGTATTTT. The chain is built from TRBV27 and TRBJ2-3, with D maybe TRBD1 (6 bases). Trimming cost V 4 bases and J 0 bases, with 11 bases left between them. The CDR3 has 15 amino acids. CDR1 is MNHEY, CDR2 SMNVEV, per germline (reference sequence).

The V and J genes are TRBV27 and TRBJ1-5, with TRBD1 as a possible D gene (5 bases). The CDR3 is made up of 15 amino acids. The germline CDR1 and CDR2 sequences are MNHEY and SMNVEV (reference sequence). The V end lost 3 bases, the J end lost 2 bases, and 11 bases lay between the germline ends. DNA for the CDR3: TGTGCCAGCAGTTTGTCTGGGGCGGGCAATCAGCCCCAGCATTTT. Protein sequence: CASSLSGAGNQPQHF.

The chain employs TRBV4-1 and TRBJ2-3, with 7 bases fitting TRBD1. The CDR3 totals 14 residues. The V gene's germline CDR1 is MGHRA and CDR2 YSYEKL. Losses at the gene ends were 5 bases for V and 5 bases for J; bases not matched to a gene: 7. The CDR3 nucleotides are TGCGCCAGCAGCTCCGTGACAGGGTTAGATACGCAGTATTTT. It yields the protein CASSSVTGLDTQYF.

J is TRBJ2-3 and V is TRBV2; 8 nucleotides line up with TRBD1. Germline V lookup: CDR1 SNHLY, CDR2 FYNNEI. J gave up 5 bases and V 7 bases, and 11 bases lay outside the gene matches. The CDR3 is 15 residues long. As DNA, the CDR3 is TGTGCCAGCAACGGACAGGGTTTCGATGGAGATACGCAGTATTTT. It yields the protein CASNGQGFDGDTQYF.

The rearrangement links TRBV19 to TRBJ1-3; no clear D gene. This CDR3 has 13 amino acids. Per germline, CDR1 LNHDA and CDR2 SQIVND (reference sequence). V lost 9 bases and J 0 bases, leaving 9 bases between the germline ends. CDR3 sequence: CARKNSSGNTIYF. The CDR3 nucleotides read TGTGCCAGAAAAAATAGCTCTGGAAACACCATATATTTT.

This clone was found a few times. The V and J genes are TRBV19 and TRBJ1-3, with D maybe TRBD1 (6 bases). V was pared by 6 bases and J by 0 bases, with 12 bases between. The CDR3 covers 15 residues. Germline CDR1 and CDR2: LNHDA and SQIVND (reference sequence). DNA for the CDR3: TGTGCCAGTAGAGAAGACAGGAGCTCTGGAAACACCATATATTTT. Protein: CASREDRSSGNTIYF.

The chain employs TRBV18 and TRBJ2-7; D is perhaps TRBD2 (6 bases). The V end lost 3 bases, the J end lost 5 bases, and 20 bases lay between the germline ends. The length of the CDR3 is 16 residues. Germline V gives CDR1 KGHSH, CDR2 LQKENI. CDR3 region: CASSPRGAGGAHEQYF. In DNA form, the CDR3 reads TGTGCCAGCTCACCTCGAGGAGCGGGTGGGGCCCACGAGCAGTACTTC.

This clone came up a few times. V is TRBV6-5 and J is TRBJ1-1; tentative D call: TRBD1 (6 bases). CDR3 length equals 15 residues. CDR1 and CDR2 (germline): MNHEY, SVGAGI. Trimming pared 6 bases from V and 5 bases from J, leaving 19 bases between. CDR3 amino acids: CASSRPTGISTEAFF. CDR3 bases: TGTGCCAGCAGCCGGCCCACAGGGATTTCTACTGAAGCTTTCTTT.

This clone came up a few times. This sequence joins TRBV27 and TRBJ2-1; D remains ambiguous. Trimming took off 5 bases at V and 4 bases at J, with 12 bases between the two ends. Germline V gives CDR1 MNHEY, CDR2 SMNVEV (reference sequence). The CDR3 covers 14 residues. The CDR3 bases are TGTGCCAGCAGTACCTCCCTACGGTACAATGAGCAGTTCTTC. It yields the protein CASSTSLRYNEQFF.

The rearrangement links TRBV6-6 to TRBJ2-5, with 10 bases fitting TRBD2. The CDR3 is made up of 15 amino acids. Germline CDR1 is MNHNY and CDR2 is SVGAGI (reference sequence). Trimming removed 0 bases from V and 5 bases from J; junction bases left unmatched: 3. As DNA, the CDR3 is TGTGCCAGCAGTTACTCGAGCGGGAGGGTCGAGACCCAGTACTTC. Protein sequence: CASSYSSGRVETQYF.

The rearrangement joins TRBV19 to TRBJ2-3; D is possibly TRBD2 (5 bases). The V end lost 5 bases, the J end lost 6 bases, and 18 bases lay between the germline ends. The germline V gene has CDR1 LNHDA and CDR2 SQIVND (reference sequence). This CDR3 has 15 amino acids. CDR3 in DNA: TGTGCCAGTAGTCCCCGGGGTGCGGAAGGGGATACGCAGTATTTT. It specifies CASSPRGAEGDTQYF.

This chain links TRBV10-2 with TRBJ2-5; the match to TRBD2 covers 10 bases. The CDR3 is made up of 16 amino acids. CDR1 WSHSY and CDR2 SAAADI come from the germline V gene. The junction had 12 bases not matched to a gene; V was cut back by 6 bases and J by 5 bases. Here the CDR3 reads CASSEAGTSASETQYF. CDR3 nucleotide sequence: TGCGCCAGCAGCGAAGCCGGGACTAGCGCCTCGGAGACCCAGTACTTC.

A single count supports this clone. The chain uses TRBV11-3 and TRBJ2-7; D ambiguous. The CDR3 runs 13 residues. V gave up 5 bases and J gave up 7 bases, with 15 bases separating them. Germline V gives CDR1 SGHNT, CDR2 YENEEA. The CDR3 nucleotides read TGTGCCAGCAGCGTATCAGGTGCACGGGAGCAGTACTTC. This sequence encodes CASSVSGAREQYF.

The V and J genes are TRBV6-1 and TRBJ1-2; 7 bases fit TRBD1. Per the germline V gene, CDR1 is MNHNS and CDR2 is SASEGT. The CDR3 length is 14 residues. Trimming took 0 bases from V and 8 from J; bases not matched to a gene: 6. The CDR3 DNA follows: TGTGCCAGCAGTGAAGCAGGGGGCGCGAGAGGCTACACCTTC. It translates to CASSEAGGARGYTF.

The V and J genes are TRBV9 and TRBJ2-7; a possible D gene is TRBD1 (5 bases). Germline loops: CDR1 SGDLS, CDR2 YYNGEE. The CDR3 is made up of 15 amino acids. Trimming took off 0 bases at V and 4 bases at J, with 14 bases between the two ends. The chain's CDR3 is CASSVEFRTSYEQYF. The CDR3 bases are TGTGCCAGCAGCGTAGAATTTCGGACATCGTACGAGCAGTACTTC. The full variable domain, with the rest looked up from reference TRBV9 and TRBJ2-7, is DSGVTQTPKHLITATGQRVTLRCSPRSGDLSVYWYQQSLDQGLQFLIQYYNGEERAKGNILERFSAQQFPDLHSELNLSSLELGDSALYFCASSVEFRTSYEQYFGPGTRLTVT.

CDR3 loop: CASSYKTSGSDEQFF. CDR3 DNA sequence: TGTGCCAGCAGTTACAAGACTAGCGGGAGCGATGAGCAGTTCTTC. V is TRBV6-6 and J is TRBJ2-1; TRBD2 aligns across 12 bases. CDR1 MNHNY and CDR2 SVGAGI come from the germline V gene (reference sequence). V lost 2 bases, J lost 8 bases, and 4 bases stayed unmatched. The CDR3 covers 15 residues.